This record covers a single T cell receptor beta chain. The target antigen is unknown. This entry is derived from a study of cytomegalovirus exposure and HLA in healthy donors. The donors were in the roughly 130-subject validation cohort, distinct from the approximately 730-subject first cohort. V lost 6 bases to trimming and J lost 0 bases, with 10 bases between them. CDR3 length equals 13 residues. From germline, CDR1 is SQVTM and CDR2 ANQGSEA. Libraries were prepared by immunoSEQ multiplex PCR; TCRdb keeps only in-frame clonotypes and omits some of them. The repertoire includes fewer than 120,000 clones, roughly 90% of them detected once, and over 1.3% sits in the top ten. Study results and limitations: A list of 150 to 200 TCR beta chains associated with cytomegalovirus was given. According to a later analysis, TCR clusters from the first cohort tended to co-occur in the approximately 120 validation repertoires.

J is TRBJ2-3 and V is TRBV29-1, with D perhaps TRBD1 (6 bases). The specimen was PBMCs. This sequence was found in a woman aged 25-40 years in good health and CMV-seropositive. The CDR3 here is CSVPGQSTDTQYF. The CDR3 bases are TGCAGCGTCCCGGGACAAAGCACAGATACGCAGTATTTT.